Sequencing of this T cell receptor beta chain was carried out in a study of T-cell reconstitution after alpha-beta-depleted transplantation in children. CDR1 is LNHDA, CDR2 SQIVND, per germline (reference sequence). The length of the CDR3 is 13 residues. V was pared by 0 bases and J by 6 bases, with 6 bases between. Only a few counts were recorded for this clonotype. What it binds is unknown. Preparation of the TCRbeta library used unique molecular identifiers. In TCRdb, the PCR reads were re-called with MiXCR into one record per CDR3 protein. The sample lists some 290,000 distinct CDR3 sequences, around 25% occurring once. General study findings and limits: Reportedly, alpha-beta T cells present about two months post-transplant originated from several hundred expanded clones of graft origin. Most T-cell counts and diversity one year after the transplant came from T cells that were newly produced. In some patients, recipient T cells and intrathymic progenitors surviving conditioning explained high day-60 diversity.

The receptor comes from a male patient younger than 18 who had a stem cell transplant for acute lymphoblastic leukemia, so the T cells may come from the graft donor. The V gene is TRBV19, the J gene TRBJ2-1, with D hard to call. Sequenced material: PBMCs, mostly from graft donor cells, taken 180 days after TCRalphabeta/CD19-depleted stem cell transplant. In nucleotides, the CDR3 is TGTGCCAGTAGTATAGAGCTCGGCAATGAGCAGTTCTTC. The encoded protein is CASSIELGNEQFF.